One and the same sample provided the 27 T cell receptor beta chains below, sequenced in a study of shared clonotypes between healthy human individuals (dated by TCRdb to the early 2020s). To prepare the library, the immunoSEQ multiplex PCR assay was applied. The source is immuneACCESS, and TCRdb retained only in-frame sequences with V and J called. Part of the clones is not carried over; for the studies checked, unresolved V genes explain less than half of this, and the remainder is unexplained. The sample has about 490,000 clones on record, 79% of them singletons. The ten largest make up approximately 12% of the sample. Source material: PBMCs. The receptor source for this set is a woman aged 40 to 55 in good health. Some clones in this sample may be carry-over from other donors' samples.

Here the CDR3 reads CASSEGTGIYEQYF. The CDR3 DNA reads as TGTGCCAGCAGTGAAGGGACAGGGATCTACGAGCAGTACTTC. This chain joins TRBV25-1 and TRBJ2-7, with 9 bases identical to TRBD1. V was clipped by 2 bases and J by 3 bases; unmatched bases: 2. The V gene's germline CDR1 is MGHDK and CDR2 SYGVNS. CDR3 length equals 14 residues.

The V and J genes are TRBV9 and TRBJ2-3, with TRBD2 matching over 7 bases. V was pared by 0 bases and J by 5 bases, with 3 bases of the junction left unmatched. The CDR3 has 14 amino acids. CDR1 SGDLS and CDR2 YYNGEE come from the germline V gene. CDR3 residues: CASSVGGSIDTQYF. The DNA for the CDR3 is TGTGCCAGCAGCGTAGGCGGGAGTATAGATACGCAGTATTTT. Based on the CDR3 plus reference TRBV9 and TRBJ2-3, the full variable domain is DSGVTQTPKHLITATGQRVTLRCSPRSGDLSVYWYQQSLDQGLQFLIQYYNGEERAKGNILERFSAQQFPDLHSELNLSSLELGDSALYFCASSVGGSIDTQYFGPGTRLTVL.

V usage is TRBV4-3 and J usage is TRBJ2-5, with TRBD1 as a possible D gene (6 bases). The length of the CDR3 is 16 residues. Germline V gene sequence: CDR1 LGHNA, CDR2 YSLEER. Trimming cost V 1 base and J 5 bases, with 17 bases left between them. The CDR3 sequence is CASSQGALRGMETQYF. CDR3 sequence (DNA): TGCGCCAGCAGCCAAGGGGCACTCAGGGGTATGGAGACCCAGTACTTC.

This chain uses TRBV2 with TRBJ1-3; tentative D call: TRBD1 (6 bases). V lost 8 bases and J 0 bases, leaving 17 bases between the germline ends. This CDR3 has 16 residues. The V gene's germline CDR1 is SNHLY and CDR2 FYNNEI. The CDR3 sequence is CASPTRGRYSGNTIYF. As DNA, the CDR3 is TGTGCCAGCCCGACGAGGGGGAGGTACTCTGGAAACACCATATATTTT.

The rearrangement links TRBV6-1 to TRBJ1-1; 8 positions match TRBD1. CDR3 size: 14 residues. Germline CDR1 MNHNS, CDR2 SASEGT. Losses at the gene ends were 6 bases for V and 3 bases for J; bases not matched to a gene: 6. CDR3 DNA: TGTGCCAGCAGCTTGGACAGGGAGGACACTGAAGCTTTCTTT. Translated: CASSLDREDTEAFF.

The chain couples TRBV6-6 to TRBJ2-2; maybe TRBD1 (5 bases). Between the trimmed V and J ends, which lost 5 bases and 8 bases, there was a span of 9 bases. The germline gives CDR1 MNHNY, CDR2 SVGAGI (reference sequence). This CDR3 comprises 12 residues. CDR3 residues: CASSRQRGELFF. DNA for the CDR3: TGTGCCAGCAGTCGACAGAGGGGGGAGCTGTTTTTT.

The CDR3 sequence: CASRPGLLRGTEAFF. The CDR3 nucleotides read TGTGCCAGCAGACCGGGACTCCTCAGGGGAACTGAAGCTTTCTTT. This rearrangement joins TRBV28 to TRBJ1-1; TRBD1 might be the D (6 bases). The CDR3 length is 15 residues. In germline, CDR1 is MDHEN, CDR2 SYDVKM. Trimming stripped 6 bases from V and 5 bases from J, with 19 bases between.

This chain connects TRBV4-1 to TRBJ2-3; maybe TRBD2 (5 bases). With 3 bases removed from V and 1 base from J, the gap between germline ends came to 14 bases. This CDR3 has 16 residues. CDR1 MGHRA and CDR2 YSYEKL come from the germline V gene. CDR3 DNA: TGCGCCAGCAGCCAGACTTGGGAGTTCGGCACAGATACGCAGTATTTT. Amino acids: CASSQTWEFGTDTQYF.

This chain joins TRBV19 and TRBJ1-2, with D possibly matching TRBD1 (5 bases). V lost 5 bases and J 3 bases, leaving 10 bases between the germline ends. The CDR3 loop spans 13 amino acids. CDR1 and CDR2 (germline): LNHDA, SQIVND (reference sequence). The CDR3 DNA reads TGTGCCAGTAGTGCACAGGTTCACTATGGCTACACCTTC. It translates to CASSAQVHYGYTF.

About this clone: This sample includes further DNA sequences coding for the same CDR3. This sequence joins TRBV5-4 and TRBJ2-7, with 7 bases matching TRBD1. Per germline, CDR1 SGHNT and CDR2 YYREEE (reference sequence). The CDR3 is 13 amino acids. V lost 3 bases to trimming and J lost 1 base; unmatched junction nucleotides: 1. CDR3 protein: CASSSGQSYEQYF. For the CDR3, the DNA is TGTGCCAGCAGCTCGGGACAGTCCTACGAGCAGTACTTC.

J is TRBJ2-3 and V is TRBV13; D is undetermined. The germline V gene has CDR1 PRHDT and CDR2 FYEKMQ (reference sequence). This CDR3 comprises 16 residues. V lost 4 bases, J lost 1 base, and 15 bases lay in between. The CDR3 reads CASSSGRRWGTDTQYF. CDR3 nucleotide sequence: TGTGCCAGCAGCTCAGGACGTAGGTGGGGCACAGATACGCAGTATTTT.

V is TRBV5-6 and J is TRBJ2-2; D gene unclear. CDR3 length: 16 amino acids. CDR1 and CDR2 (germline): SGHDT, YYEEEE. Trimming stripped 5 bases from V and 0 bases from J, with 14 bases between. The CDR3 DNA sequence: TGTGCCAGCAGAATCGAGCGAGACCCGAACACCGGGGAGCTGTTTTTT. It encodes CASRIERDPNTGELFF.

The CDR3 loop is CASSSASGRIVYEQFF. CDR3 nucleotide sequence: TGTGCCAGCAGCTCCGCTAGCGGGAGGATAGTTTATGAGCAGTTCTTC. V and J are TRBV7-9 and TRBJ2-1, with TRBD2 matching over 11 bases. The CDR3 is 16 residues long. Germline V gene sequence: CDR1 SEHNR, CDR2 FQNEAQ (reference sequence). The junction had 10 bases not matched to a gene; V was cut back by 4 bases and J by 8 bases.

This clone appeared a few times. The J gene is TRBJ2-1, the V gene TRBV10-3; maybe TRBD2 (5 bases). Between the trimmed V and J ends, which lost 0 bases and 6 bases, there was a span of 12 bases. The germline V gene has CDR1 ENHRY and CDR2 SYGVKD. The CDR3 extends over 15 amino acids. The CDR3 loop is CAISESIQRPNEQFF. In DNA form, the CDR3 reads TGTGCCATCAGTGAGTCGATCCAGCGGCCCAATGAGCAGTTCTTC.

This chain uses TRBV7-3 with TRBJ2-3, with D perhaps matching TRBD1 (5 bases). Germline V gene lookup returns CDR1 SGHTA and CDR2 FQGTGA. This CDR3 has 16 amino acids. Between the trimmed V and J ends, which lost 1 base and 4 bases, there was a span of 15 bases. In nucleotides, the CDR3 is TGTGCCAGCAGCTTAAAAGGGGCGGCCCCCGCAGATACGCAGTATTTT. Protein product: CASSLKGAAPADTQYF.

The chain recombines TRBV4-2 with TRBJ2-5; possibly TRBD1 for D (5 bases). The CDR3 totals 16 residues. Germline assignment: CDR1 LGHNA and CDR2 YNFKEQ. Trimming took off 0 bases at V and 5 bases at J, with 16 bases between the two ends. The DNA of the CDR3 is TGTGCCAGCAGCCAAGAGCACCTTCAGGGATATGAGACCCAGTACTTC. Translation: CASSQEHLQGYETQYF.

The chain has TRBV25-1 and TRBJ2-7; 7 bases agree with TRBD2. This CDR3 comprises 13 residues. V lost 4 bases to trimming and J lost 6 bases; unmatched junction nucleotides: 6. CDR1 and CDR2 from the germline V gene are MGHDK and SYGVNS. CDR3 region: CASSAREKGEQYF. CDR3 nucleotides: TGTGCCAGCAGTGCGCGGGAGAAGGGCGAGCAGTACTTC.

J is TRBJ2-5 and V is TRBV28, with D perhaps TRBD1 or TRBD2 (5 bases each). Matching the DNA end better, TRBJ2-7 makes the J call doubtful. CDR1 is MDHEN, CDR2 SYDVKM, per germline. This CDR3 has 15 residues. CDR3 loop: CASSPSGTELNEQYF. The DNA for the CDR3 is TGTGCCAGCAGTCCTTCCGGGACGGAGTTAAACGAGCAGTACTTC.

This sequence joins TRBV5-1 and TRBJ2-7; 7 bases agree with TRBD2. After removal of 0 bases from V and 7 bases from J, the junction contained 10 bases not matched to a gene. The CDR3 has 15 amino acids. Looked up from germline, CDR1 is SGHRS and CDR2 is YFSETQ. In DNA, the CDR3 is TGCGCCAGCAGCTTGGGAGCCCAGGGAGCGGGGGAGCAGTACTTC. It translates to CASSLGAQGAGEQYF.

V usage is TRBV6-1 and J usage is TRBJ1-5, with TRBD1 as a possible D gene (5 bases). The CDR3 covers 13 residues. Per the germline V gene, CDR1 is MNHNS and CDR2 is SASEGT. V was trimmed by 5 bases and J by 4 bases, leaving 9 bases between them. The CDR3 reads CASSFTGNQPQHF. The CDR3 DNA reads as TGTGCCAGCAGTTTCACAGGAAATCAGCCCCAGCATTTT.

This clone was observed at least ten times. The rearrangement joins TRBV5-4 to TRBJ1-2; possibly TRBD1 for D (5 bases). This CDR3 comprises 12 residues. Between the trimmed V and J ends, which lost 5 bases and 4 bases, there was a span of 9 bases. CDR1 and CDR2 from the germline V gene are SGHNT and YYREEE (reference sequence). The CDR3 region is CASSWDGYGYTF. The CDR3 DNA sequence: TGTGCCAGCAGTTGGGACGGCTATGGCTACACCTTC.

This CDR3 reads CASSPTGGMNTEAFF. Here the CDR3 DNA reads TGTGCCAGCAGCCCGACAGGGGGGATGAACACTGAAGCTTTCTTT. This chain uses TRBV9 with TRBJ1-1, with TRBD1 matching over 9 bases. The CDR3 is 15 amino acids. Unmatched junction bases numbered 4, after V lost 4 bases and J lost 0 bases. CDR1 and CDR2 (germline): SGDLS, YYNGEE.

Points on this clone: A much larger clone is a single base away; this may be a read error. V and J are TRBV11-1 and TRBJ1-1; tentative D call: TRBD1 (6 bases). Germline V gives CDR1 SGHAT, CDR2 FQDESV (reference sequence). The CDR3 totals 15 residues. CDR3 coding DNA: TGTGCCAGCAGCTCTCCCCGGACAGCGAACACCGAAGCTTTCTTT. Protein sequence: CASSSPRTANTEAFF.

As DNA, the CDR3 is TGCGCCAGCAGGAGGGGGGACAGCTCTGGGGCCAACGTCCTGACTTTC. Its translation is CASRRGDSSGANVLTF. V gene TRBV5-1 combines with J gene TRBJ2-6; possible D gene TRBD1, 7 bases. This CDR3 has 16 amino acids. V was pared by 5 bases and J by 0 bases, with 12 bases between. CDR1 SGHRS and CDR2 YFSETQ come from the germline V gene.

The V and J genes are TRBV18 and TRBJ1-1, with D maybe TRBD1 (6 bases). This CDR3 comprises 13 residues. Trimming took 5 bases from V and 2 from J, leaving 9 bases between them. CDR1 is KGHSH, CDR2 LQKENI, per germline. CDR3 amino acids: CASSAGQNTEAFF. The CDR3 bases are TGTGCCAGCTCAGCGGGACAAAACACTGAAGCTTTCTTT.

The chain employs TRBV30 and TRBJ2-7; perhaps TRBD1 as D (6 bases). Germline CDR1 is GTSNPN and CDR2 is SVGIG (reference sequence). Trimming stripped 0 bases from V and 2 bases from J, with 11 bases between. The CDR3 runs to 14 residues. The CDR3 here is CAWSVLTGAYEQYF. CDR3 sequence (DNA): TGTGCCTGGAGTGTCCTGACAGGCGCCTACGAGCAGTACTTC.

The rearrangement uses TRBV6-5 and TRBJ2-7; TRBD1 might be the D (6 bases). The germline CDR1 and CDR2 sequences are MNHEY and SVGAGI. This CDR3 contains 14 residues. Deletions cut 2 bases from V and 3 bases from J, with 11 bases between. The CDR3 here is CASSYRDKFYEQYF. The CDR3 DNA follows: TGTGCCAGCAGTTACCGGGACAAATTCTACGAGCAGTACTTC.